The 6 T cell receptor beta chains below all came from one sample that was sequenced in a study of blood T cell repertoires in COVID-19. Generated by immunoSEQ multiplex PCR, the TCRdb table keeps only in-frame clones and is missing some. The table includes roughly 270,000 clones, 70% to 90% detected once. The material sequenced was peripheral blood. These TCRs come from a man aged 45 to 65 with active or convalescent COVID-19.

The J gene is TRBJ1-1, the V gene TRBV11-3; possibly TRBD1 for D (6 bases). The CDR3 consists of 13 residues. Between the trimmed V and J ends, which lost 5 bases and 1 base, there was a span of 8 bases. CDR1 and CDR2 from the germline V gene are SGHNT and YENEEA. CDR3 protein: CASSAQGNTEAFF. The DNA for the CDR3 is TGTGCCAGCAGCGCACAGGGGAACACTGAAGCTTTCTTT.

V gene TRBV7-2 combines with J gene TRBJ2-1, with 7 bases aligning to TRBD2. CDR3 size: 18 residues. V was pared by 2 bases and J by 0 bases, with 10 bases of the junction left unmatched. Germline V gene data show CDR1 as SGHTA and CDR2 as FQGNSA. CDR3 amino acids: CASSLIRLAASSYNEQFF. In DNA form, the CDR3 reads TGTGCCAGCAGCTTAATTAGGCTAGCGGCGTCCTCCTACAATGAGCAGTTCTTC.

This chain uses TRBV28 with TRBJ1-2; no clear D gene. Looked up from germline, CDR1 is MDHEN and CDR2 is SYDVKM. This CDR3 is 13 amino acids long. The V end was cut by 3 bases, the J end by 4 bases, with 9 bases between. In nucleotides, the CDR3 is TGTGCCAGCAGTTTTGCACAGACCTATGGCTACACCTTC. Translating it yields CASSFAQTYGYTF.

This chain links TRBV7-8 with TRBJ1-2; 8 bases line up with TRBD1. The germline CDR1 and CDR2 sequences are SGHVS and FQNEAQ. This CDR3 spans 14 amino acids. V trimming: 5 bases; J trimming: 4 bases; junction bases outside the gene matches: 6. The CDR3 region is CASSPTGTGYGYTF. The DNA of the CDR3 is TGTGCCAGCAGCCCTACCGGGACAGGCTATGGCTACACCTTC.

The chain couples TRBV5-1 to TRBJ2-2, with 8 bases identical to TRBD1. Germline values: CDR1 SGHRS, CDR2 YFSETQ. The CDR3 runs to 17 residues. V trimming: 5 bases; J trimming: 4 bases; junction bases outside the gene matches: 13. CDR3 amino acids: CASSPTSGQGSTGELFF. For the CDR3, the DNA is TGCGCCAGCAGTCCAACATCAGGACAGGGATCCACCGGGGAGCTGTTTTTT.

The sample holds one count of this clone. The rearrangement uses TRBV4-1 and TRBJ2-7; 11 nucleotides agree with TRBD2. The CDR3 is made up of 15 amino acids. V shed 2 bases, J shed 6 bases, and the junction held 6 bases outside the gene matches. CDR1 is MGHRA, CDR2 YSYEKL, per germline. The CDR3 loop reads CASSQRGTSGGEQYF. CDR3 nucleotide sequence: TGCGCCAGCAGCCAAAGGGGGACTAGCGGCGGCGAGCAGTACTTC.